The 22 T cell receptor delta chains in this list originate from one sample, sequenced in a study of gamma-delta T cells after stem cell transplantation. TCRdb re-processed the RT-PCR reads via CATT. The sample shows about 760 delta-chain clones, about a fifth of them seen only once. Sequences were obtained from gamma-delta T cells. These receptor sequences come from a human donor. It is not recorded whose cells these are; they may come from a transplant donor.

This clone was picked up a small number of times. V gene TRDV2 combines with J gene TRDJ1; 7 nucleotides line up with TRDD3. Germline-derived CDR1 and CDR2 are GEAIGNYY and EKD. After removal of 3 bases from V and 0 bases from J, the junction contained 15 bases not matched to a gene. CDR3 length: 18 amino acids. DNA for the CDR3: TGTGCCTGTGACGGAGTACGCTTGGGGGACCAGTACACCGATAAACTCATCTTT. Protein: CACDGVRLGDQYTDKLIF.

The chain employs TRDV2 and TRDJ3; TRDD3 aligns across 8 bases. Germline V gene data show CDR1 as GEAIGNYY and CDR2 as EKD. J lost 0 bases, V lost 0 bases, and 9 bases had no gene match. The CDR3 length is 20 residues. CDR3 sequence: CACDTASGIHSSWDTRQMFF. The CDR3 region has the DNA TGTGCCTGTGACACCGCTTCGGGGATACATAGCTCCTGGGACACCCGACAGATGTTTTTC.

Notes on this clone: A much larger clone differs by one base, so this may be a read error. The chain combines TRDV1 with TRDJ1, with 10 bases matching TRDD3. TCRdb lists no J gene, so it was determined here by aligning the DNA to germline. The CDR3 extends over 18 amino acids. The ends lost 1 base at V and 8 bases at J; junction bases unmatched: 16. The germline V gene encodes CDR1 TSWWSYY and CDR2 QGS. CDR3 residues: CALGEPGPCTGGCGKLIF. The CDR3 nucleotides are TGTGCTCTTGGGGAACCAGGCCCCTGTACTGGGGGATGTGGGAAACTCATCTTT.

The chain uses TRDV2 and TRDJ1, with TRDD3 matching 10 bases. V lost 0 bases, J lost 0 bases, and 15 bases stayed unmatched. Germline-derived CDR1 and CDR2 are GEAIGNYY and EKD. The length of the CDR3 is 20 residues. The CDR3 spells CACDTLLPDRTGGYTDKLIF. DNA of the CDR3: TGTGCCTGTGACACCCTCCTTCCGGACCGTACTGGGGGATACACCGATAAACTCATCTTT.

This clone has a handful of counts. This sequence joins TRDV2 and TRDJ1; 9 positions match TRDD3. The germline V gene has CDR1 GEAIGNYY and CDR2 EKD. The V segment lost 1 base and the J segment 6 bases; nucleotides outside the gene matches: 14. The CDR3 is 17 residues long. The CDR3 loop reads CACDTTRIASGGYKLIF. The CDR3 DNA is TGTGCCTGTGACACTACGCGGATCGCGTCTGGGGGATATAAACTCATCTTT.

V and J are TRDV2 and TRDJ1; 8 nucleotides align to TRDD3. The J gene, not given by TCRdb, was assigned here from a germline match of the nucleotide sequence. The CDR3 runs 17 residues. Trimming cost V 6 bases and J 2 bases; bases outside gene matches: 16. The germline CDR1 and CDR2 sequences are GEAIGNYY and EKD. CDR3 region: CACNSLTGGYETDKLIF. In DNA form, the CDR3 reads TGTGCCTGTAATTCCCTTACTGGGGGGTACGAGACCGATAAACTCATCTTT.

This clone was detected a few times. In DNA, the CDR3 is TGTGCCTGTGAGACCCTACAAGGGGAAAGCGAACTCATCTTT. As protein: CACETLQGESELIF. The chain uses TRDV2 and TRDJ1, with D perhaps assigned TRDD2 or TRDD3 (5 bases each). This CDR3 is built from 14 residues. Trimming took 4 bases from V and 9 from J, leaving 20 bases between them. Germline V gene data show CDR1 as GEAIGNYY and CDR2 as EKD.

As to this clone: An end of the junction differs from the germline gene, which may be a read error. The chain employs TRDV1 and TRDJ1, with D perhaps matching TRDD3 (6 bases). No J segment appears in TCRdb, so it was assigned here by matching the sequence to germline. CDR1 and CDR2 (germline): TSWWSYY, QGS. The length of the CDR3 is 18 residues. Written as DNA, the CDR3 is TGTGCTCTTGGGGAACCCCTTGCGTGGGGGCCGGACACCGGTAAACTCATCTTT. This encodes CALGEPLAWGPDTGKLIF.

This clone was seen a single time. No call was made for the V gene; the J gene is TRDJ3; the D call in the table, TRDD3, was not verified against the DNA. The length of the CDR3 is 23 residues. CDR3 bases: TGTGCCTGTGACACCGCCGGTCTGGGGGATACGCGTGAAAGTTCTTGGGACACCCGACAGATGTTTTTC. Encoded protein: CACDTAGLGDTRESSWDTRQMFF.

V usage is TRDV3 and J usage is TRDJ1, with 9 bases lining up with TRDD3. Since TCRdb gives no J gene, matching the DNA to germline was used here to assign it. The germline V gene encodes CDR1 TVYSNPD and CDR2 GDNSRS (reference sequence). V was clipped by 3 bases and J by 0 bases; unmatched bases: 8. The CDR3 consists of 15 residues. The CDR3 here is CALSGGWDYTDKLIF. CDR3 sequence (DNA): TGTGCCTTATCTGGGGGATGGGATTACACCGATAAACTCATCTTT.

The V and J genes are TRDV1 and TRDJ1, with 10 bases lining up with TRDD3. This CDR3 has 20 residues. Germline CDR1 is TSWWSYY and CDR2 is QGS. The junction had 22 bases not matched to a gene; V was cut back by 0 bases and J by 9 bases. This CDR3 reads CALGELSPTFHPYWGIELIF. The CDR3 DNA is TGTGCTCTTGGGGAACTATCCCCAACCTTCCATCCGTACTGGGGGATTGAACTCATCTTT.

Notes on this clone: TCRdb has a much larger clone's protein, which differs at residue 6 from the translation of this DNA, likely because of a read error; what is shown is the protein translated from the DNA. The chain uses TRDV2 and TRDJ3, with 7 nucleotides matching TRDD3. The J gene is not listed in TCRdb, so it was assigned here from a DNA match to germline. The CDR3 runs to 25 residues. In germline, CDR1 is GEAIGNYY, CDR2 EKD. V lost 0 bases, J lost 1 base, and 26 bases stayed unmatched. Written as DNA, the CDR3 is TGTGCCTGTGACACCGCGAGTGGATGGGGGACCCCGCTTCGTTTATCGTCCTGGGACACCCGACAGATGTTTTTC. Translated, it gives CACDTASGWGTPLRLSSWDTRQMFF.

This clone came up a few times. The CDR3 nucleotides read TGTGCCTGTGACAGGGTAGGAGGTCTTACCGATAAACTCATCTTT. Amino acid sequence: CACDRVGGLTDKLIF. The rearrangement links TRDV2 to TRDJ1; D remains unclear. Deletions cut 2 bases from V and 2 bases from J, with 14 bases between. Germline-derived CDR1 and CDR2 are GEAIGNYY and EKD. CDR3 length: 15 residues.

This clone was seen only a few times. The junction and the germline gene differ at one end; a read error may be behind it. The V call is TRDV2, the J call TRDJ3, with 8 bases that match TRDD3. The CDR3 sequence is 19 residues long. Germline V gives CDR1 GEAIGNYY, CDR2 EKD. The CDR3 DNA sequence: TGTGCCTGTGGCACCGCTGGGGGAAGCCGCTCCTGGGACACCCGACAGATGTTTTTC. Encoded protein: CACGTAGGSRSWDTRQMFF.

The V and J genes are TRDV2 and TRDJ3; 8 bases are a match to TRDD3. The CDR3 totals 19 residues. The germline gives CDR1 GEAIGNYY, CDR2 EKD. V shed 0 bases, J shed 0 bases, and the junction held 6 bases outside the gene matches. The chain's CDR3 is CACDTGGYQSSWDTRQMFF. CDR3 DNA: TGTGCCTGTGACACCGGGGGATATCAGAGCTCCTGGGACACCCGACAGATGTTTTTC.

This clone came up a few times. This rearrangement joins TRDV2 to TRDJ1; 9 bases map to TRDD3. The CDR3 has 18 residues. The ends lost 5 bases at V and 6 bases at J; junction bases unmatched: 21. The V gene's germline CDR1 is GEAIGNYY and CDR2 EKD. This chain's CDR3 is CACGSLPTSGGSGHKLIF. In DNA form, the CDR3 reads TGTGCCTGTGGCAGCCTTCCCACTTCTGGGGGATCAGGTCATAAACTCATCTTT.

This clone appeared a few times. As DNA, the CDR3 is TGTGCCTGTGAGCGGCTGAAGAATGCGGGGGATACTCCCGATAAACTCATCTTT. Translating it yields CACERLKNAGDTPDKLIF. The J gene is TRDJ1, the V gene TRDV2, with 9 bases identical to TRDD3. The CDR3 runs to 18 residues. The trim removed 4 bases at V and 3 bases at J, leaving 17 bases unmatched. The germline V gene has CDR1 GEAIGNYY and CDR2 EKD.

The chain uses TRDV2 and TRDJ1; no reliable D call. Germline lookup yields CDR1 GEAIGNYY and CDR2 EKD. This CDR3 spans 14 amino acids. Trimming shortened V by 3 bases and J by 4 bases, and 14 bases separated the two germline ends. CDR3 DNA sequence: TGTGCCTGTGACCGAGTACAGAAGAACGATAAACTCATCTTT. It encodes CACDRVQKNDKLIF.

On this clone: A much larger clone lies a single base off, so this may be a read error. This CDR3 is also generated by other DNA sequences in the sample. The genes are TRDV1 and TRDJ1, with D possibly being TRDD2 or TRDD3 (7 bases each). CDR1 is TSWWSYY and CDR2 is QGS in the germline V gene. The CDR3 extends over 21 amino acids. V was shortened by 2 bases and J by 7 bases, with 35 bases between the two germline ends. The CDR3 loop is CALGEASFLLTYWGPPGKLIF. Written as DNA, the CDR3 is TGTGCTCTTGGGGAAGCCTCCTTCCTGCTGACTTACTGGGGCCCTCCAGGTAAACTCATCTTT.

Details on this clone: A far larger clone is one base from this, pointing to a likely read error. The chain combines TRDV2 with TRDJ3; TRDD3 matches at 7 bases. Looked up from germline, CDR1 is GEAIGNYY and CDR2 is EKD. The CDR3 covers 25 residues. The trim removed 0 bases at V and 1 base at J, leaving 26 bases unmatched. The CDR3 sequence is CACDTVSGWGTPPRLSSWDTRQMFF. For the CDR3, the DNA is TGTGCCTGTGACACCGTGAGTGGATGGGGGACCCCGCCTCGTTTATCGTCCTGGGACACCCGACAGATGTTTTTC.

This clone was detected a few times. In nucleotides, the CDR3 is TGTGCAGCAACGACACCCCACGGGGGACACACCGATAAACTCATCTTT. Amino acids: CAATTPHGGHTDKLIF. This chain links TRAV29/DV5 with TRDJ1, with D possibly matching TRDD3 (6 bases). The germline gives CDR1 NSMFDY, CDR2 ISSIKDK. V was cut by 3 bases and J by 0 bases, with 18 bases left in between. This CDR3 has 16 residues.

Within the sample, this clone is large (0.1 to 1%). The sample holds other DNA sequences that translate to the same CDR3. CDR3 in amino acids: CACDSVLGDTRSTDKLIF. In DNA, the CDR3 is TGTGCCTGTGACTCAGTACTGGGGGATACAAGAAGTACCGATAAACTCATCTTT. The chain employs TRDV2 and TRDJ1, with 12 bases lining up with TRDD3. This CDR3 comprises 18 residues. V gave up 3 bases and J gave up 2 bases; unmatched junction bases: 12. Germline-derived CDR1 and CDR2 are GEAIGNYY and EKD.